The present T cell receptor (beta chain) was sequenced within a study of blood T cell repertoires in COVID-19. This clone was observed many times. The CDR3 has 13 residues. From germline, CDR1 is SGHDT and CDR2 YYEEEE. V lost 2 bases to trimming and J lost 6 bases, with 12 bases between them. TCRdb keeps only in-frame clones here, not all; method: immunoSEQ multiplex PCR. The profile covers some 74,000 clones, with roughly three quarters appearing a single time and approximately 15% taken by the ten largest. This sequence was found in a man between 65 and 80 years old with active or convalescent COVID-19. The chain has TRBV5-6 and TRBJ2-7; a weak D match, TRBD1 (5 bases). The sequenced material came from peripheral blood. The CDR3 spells CASSFSLTGEQYF. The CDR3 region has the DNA TGTGCCAGCAGCTTTTCGCTCACAGGCGAGCAGTACTTC.